Each of the 6 T cell receptor beta chains below was sequenced from the same sample in a study of human T cells and chemical hapten exposure. TCRdb re-called the RACE reads through MiXCR, storing one row per CDR3 protein. The sample consists of 180,000 or so distinct CDR3 sequences, 30% of them appearing once. Time point noted: pre-sensitization, week 0. As for treatment: therapeutic diphenylcyclopropenone sensitization with weekly scalp DPC. The sample was whole blood, taken in connection with sensitization to the hapten diphenylcyclopropenone (DPC). The source is a woman in her twenties or thirties with alopecia areata. Some clones in this sample may be carry-over from other donors' samples.

This sequence joins TRBV27 and TRBJ1-2; D might be TRBD1 (5 bases). Trimming shortened V by 3 bases and J by 2 bases, and 10 bases separated the two germline ends. CDR1 MNHEY and CDR2 SMNVEV come from the germline V gene (reference sequence). This CDR3 spans 14 amino acids. The CDR3 DNA is TGTGCCAGCAGTTTCCAGGGACGAAACTATGGCTACACCTTC. Its translation: CASSFQGRNYGYTF.

V usage is TRBV6-2 or TRBV6-3 and J usage is TRBJ1-6, with 7 bases lining up with TRBD1. V was pared by 6 bases and J by 7 bases, with 6 bases of the junction left unmatched. CDR3 size: 14 residues. Germline CDR1 and CDR2: MNHEY and SVGEGT. The CDR3 loop reads CASRAGQPNSPLHF. The DNA for the CDR3 is TGTGCCAGCAGGGCGGGACAGCCGAATTCACCCCTCCACTTT.

The CDR3 sequence is CASSSWTGAYNSPLHF. The CDR3 region has the DNA TGTGCCAGCAGCTCCTGGACAGGGGCCTATAATTCACCCCTCCACTTT. The chain recombines TRBV5-5 with TRBJ1-6; 9 bases fit TRBD1. CDR1 is SGHKS, CDR2 YYEKEE, per germline (reference sequence). V lost 3 bases to trimming and J lost 2 bases; unmatched junction nucleotides: 3. CDR3 length: 16 amino acids.

The sample holds a few counts of this clonotype. The chain links TRBV6-7 to TRBJ2-7; D unresolved. TRBV6-7 is given ORF status, its function remaining uncertain. V was pared by 6 bases and J by 0 bases, with 15 bases between. There are 15 residues in the CDR3. CDR3: CASRVPRHTSYEQYF. As DNA, the CDR3 is TGTGCCAGCAGGGTACCCCGTCACACCTCCTACGAGCAGTACTTC.

The rearrangement joins TRBV4-3 to TRBJ2-3, with a tentative D call TRBD1 (5 bases). The CDR3 has 15 amino acids. The V and J ends lost 0 bases and 2 bases respectively, with 9 bases between them. Germline loops: CDR1 LGHNA, CDR2 YSLEER. The CDR3 region has the DNA TGCGCCAGCAGCCAAGATTCAGGGCCCACAGATACGCAGTATTTT. It yields the protein CASSQDSGPTDTQYF.

This clonotype appeared many times. The rearrangement joins TRBV28 to TRBJ2-7; D uncertain. V gave up 2 bases and J gave up 0 bases, with 8 bases separating them. This CDR3 is 14 amino acids long. CDR1 MDHEN and CDR2 SYDVKM come from the germline V gene. CDR3 residues: CASSLQGPSYEQYF. The CDR3 nucleotides are TGTGCCAGCAGTTTACAAGGGCCCTCCTACGAGCAGTACTTC.